This T cell receptor (beta chain) derives from a study of cytomegalovirus exposure and HLA in healthy donors. Study details: From HLA-typed donors, an early data release held 70 million to 100 million unique TCRs.

Germline V gene sequence: CDR1 SGHRS, CDR2 YFSETQ. The CDR3 runs 14 residues. The ends lost 1 base at V and 7 bases at J; junction bases unmatched: 3. About this clone itself: Its antigen is unknown.

The study ran its PCR with 60 Vbeta and 13 Jbeta primers. The table came from immunoSEQ multiplex PCR; TCRdb's copy has only in-frame clones and leaves some out. The data hold nearly 200,000 clones, with 60% to 80% observed a single time. General observations from the study: Later examination showed HLA-associated TCR beta chains had greater clonal expansion than equally common others. In an earlier analysis, productive rearrangement rates for most beta V segments clustered near 87% or 30%. Some V segments, TRBV6-2 and TRBV6-3 among them, were indistinguishable and were therefore excluded.

This sequence originates from a woman in her twenties or thirties in good health and CMV-seropositive. This chain joins TRBV5-1 and TRBJ1-4, with 8 bases lining up with TRBD1. Sequencing was carried out using PBMCs. The CDR3 region has the DNA TGCGCCAGCAGCTTGTCAGGGGGCGGTGAAAAACTGTTTTTT. Amino acid sequence: CASSLSGGGEKLFF. Complete variable domain (other parts from reference TRBV5-1 and TRBJ1-4): KAGVTQTPRYLIKTRGQQVTLSCSPISGHRSVSWYQQTPGQGLQFLFEYFSETQRNKGNFPGRFSGRQFSNSRSEMNVSTLELGDSALYLCASSLSGGGEKLFFGSGTQLSVL.